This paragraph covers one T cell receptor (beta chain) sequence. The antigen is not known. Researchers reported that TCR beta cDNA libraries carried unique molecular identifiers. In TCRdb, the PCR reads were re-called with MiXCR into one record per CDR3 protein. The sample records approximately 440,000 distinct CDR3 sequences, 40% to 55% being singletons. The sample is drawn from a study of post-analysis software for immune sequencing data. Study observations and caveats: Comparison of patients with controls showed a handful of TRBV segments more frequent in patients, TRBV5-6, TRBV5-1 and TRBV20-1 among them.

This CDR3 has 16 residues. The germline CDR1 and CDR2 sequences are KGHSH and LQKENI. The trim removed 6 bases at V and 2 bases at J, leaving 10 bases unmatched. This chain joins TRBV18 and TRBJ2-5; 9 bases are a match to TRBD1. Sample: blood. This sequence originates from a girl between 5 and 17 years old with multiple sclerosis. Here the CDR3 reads CASSPTGTGIQETQYF. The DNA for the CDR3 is TGTGCCAGCTCCCCGACCGGGACAGGGATACAAGAGACCCAGTACTTC.